This TCR beta chain was captured by sequencing in a study of cytomegalovirus exposure and HLA in healthy donors (dated by TCRdb to the late 2010s). Regarding the study in general: In an earlier analysis of under 600 of the donors, about 260 Gb of sequence data and 90 million to 120 million unique TCR beta sequences from roughly 200 million T cells were reported. Around 320 gigabases of sequencing data and around 87 million unique TCR sequences were included in an early release covering 550 to 800 HLA-typed donors. The study combined high-throughput TCR immunosequencing, statistical association of individual TCRs with disease status, and machine learning to predict cytomegalovirus infection status. The study was designed to test whether signatures of past pathogen exposure could be identified by cataloging public T cell receptors. Four or five DR-DQ haplotypes were handled as single units for association and clustering, since linkage in the cohort was strong. In addition to the first cohort of hundreds of subjects, a separate validation cohort of approximately 110 different subjects was used. A later genetic analysis took genome-wide SNP genotypes for about three fifths of the 666 donors and used that subset as a discovery cohort. The number of donors typed differed by locus, with 629-630 for A, B, C, DRB1 and DQB1, roughly 520 for DQA1, 600 to 610 for DPA1, and approximately 470 for DPB1. Among the roughly 410 genotyped donors, 81% belonged to the genetic ancestry cluster associated with self-reported Caucasian donors. Every repertoire in the discovery cohort had been generated on one and the same sequencing platform. Among 300 to 450 genotyped donors of the cohort, an average of approximately 250,000 unique TCR beta nucleotide sequences were sequenced per donor, approximately 20% of them non-productive. An earlier analysis of several hundred of the donors applied high-throughput TCR beta sequencing to assess whether each TCR beta V gene segment acted as functional or pseudogenic. Donor age, sex, ethnicity and CMV serostatus were compiled alongside the repertoire data. The later analysis used no new phenotypic data to find candidate immune exposures, relying instead on TCR beta sequences and their occurrence across donors. A later analysis re-analyzed previously published TCR beta repertoires from approximately 670 donors and added high-resolution HLA genotyping to study TCR occurrence patterns. The study profiled the T cell repertoires of around 700 subjects by immunosequencing and related them to cytomegalovirus serostatus. HLA typing covered class I and class II loci at four-digit resolution. Here is what the overall study found, with its caveats: In an earlier analysis of several hundred of the donors, most TCR beta V segments were observed in productive rearrangements about 90% or about 30% of the time, broadly matching IMGT annotations. Strong co-occurrence of HLA alleles, especially DR and DQ, made assigning TCR associations to individual alleles difficult. A later analysis found that TCR association rates varied across HLA loci, with DRB1 alleles showing the most associated TCRs and HLA-C alleles the fewest. The authors suggested that the approach could potentially be generalized to other disease states and immunological phenotypes. Because HLA typing was unavailable for some donors at each locus, only the typed subset was used in association tests. The presence/absence analyses assumed that sequencing depth was roughly uniform across donors, and that assumption may not be true. Immune exposure information for the cohort was limited to CMV serostatus. The study gave a list of 150 to 200 TCR beta chains associated with cytomegalovirus. The earlier analysis of 587 of the donors excluded roughly 16 rarely observed V segments, including chromosome 9 orphons, because counts were too low. A further reported finding was that TCR beta sequences accurately predicted the HLA-A and HLA-B alleles for most subjects in the first cohort. Most TCR sequences were observed very rarely across donors, whereas some public TCRs were present in many individuals. The classifier was reported to diagnose cytomegalovirus status with high specificity and sensitivity in both the original cohort and the validation cohort. In a later genetic analysis, fewer N-insertions in productive TCRs were reported among donors in an Asian-associated ancestry cluster than the roughly 670-donor mean. A few of the identified cytomegalovirus-associated TCR beta chains were confirmed in vitro to be specific for cytomegalovirus antigens. A later analysis associated around 16,000 TCR beta sequences with specific HLA alleles at a false discovery rate of 0.05. In this cohort, only TCR beta chains were sequenced, and detectable features were limited by the absence of alpha or paired-chain data. Linkage disequilibrium might explain the correlated functional status among segregating V segments, but an unknown experimental factor could not be ruled out. In a later analysis, most CMV-associated TCR beta chains were found to appear HLA-restricted, with HLA associations seemingly driven largely by CMV exposure. Because the 87-base-pair reads could not distinguish some IMGT-functional V segments, including TRBV6-2 and TRBV6-3, those segments were excluded. An association between a missense DCLRE1C variant and V-gene and J-gene trimming of TCR beta chains was found in a later genetic analysis and replicated in an independent cohort. A cluster of highly shared sequence variants was judged likely to represent a technical artifact of the sequencing pipeline. According to a later analysis, parvovirus B19, influenza, CMV and Epstein-Barr virus appeared linked to several top co-occurrence clusters. In a later analysis, HLA-associated TCR beta chains showed more clonal expansion and lower generation probabilities than non-associated chains that were equally common.

As regards this clone: This receptor's antigen is unknown. The sample holds no much larger clone one base away, and base qualities are not on file.

The germline V gene (reference sequence) gives CDR1 as MNHEY and CDR2 as SMNVEV. Inclusive of the bounding cysteine and phenylalanine, the CDR3 is 14 residues long. The retained sequence is limited to the CDR3, 42 bases, with the frame set at the first base. V drops 6 bases and J drops 4 bases, leaving 15 bases in between. Receptor libraries were prepared by the immunoSEQ multiplex PCR assay. For the multiplex PCR, a mixture combining 60 forward primers for TCR Vbeta segments and 13 reverse primers for TCR Jbeta segments was used. Amplification of the CDR3 region of rearranged TCR beta genes was performed with a multiplex PCR assay on genomic DNA. On the Illumina HiSeq System, the amplified TCR beta libraries were sequenced as 87-base-pair reads. In the source study's methods: A later analysis counted approximately 84 million unique TCR beta chains across the 600 to 850 repertoires, and some 11 million of these chains were shared by at least two donors. A nearest-neighbor algorithm error-corrected the raw reads and collapsed the reads into unique sequences, merging closely related sequences to remove PCR and sequencing errors. Alignment of CDR3 sequences to IMGT reference sequences was used to assign V, D and J gene segments. Each retained sequence needed at least a six-nucleotide match to both a V gene segment and a J gene segment. A rearrangement was called productive if the CDR3 had no stop codons and remained in frame with V and J, and every other rearrangement was called non-productive. CDR3 was defined according to IMGT convention as the region running from the second conserved V-encoded cysteine to the conserved J-encoded phenylalanine. Sequences without an unambiguous match to a single V gene segment were excluded from the earlier analysis of almost 600 of the donors. In an earlier analysis of a few hundred of the donors, V segments were called functional above 56.7% productive rearrangements and were called segregating when the between-donor standard deviation exceeded 5%. A statistical classification framework was developed to diagnose cytomegalovirus status using the catalog of TCR beta chain sequences. In a later analysis, V and J genes were assigned by comparing TCR nucleotide sequences against IMGT/GENE-DB human TR gene sequences. The TCRdist pipeline was used in a later analysis to assign CDR3 sequences and most-parsimonious VDJ recombination scenarios. In a later analysis, each TCR beta chain was defined by its CDR3 amino acid sequence together with its V-gene family, and reads without a unique V-gene family were excluded. To address suspected cross-contamination and a sequencing artifact, a later analysis removed a few hundred highly shared, low-generation-probability nucleotide sequences. In a later analysis, a clonal expansion index was calculated for each public chain from normalized within-repertoire ranks of inferred template counts. In a later analysis, generation probabilities were computed using a VDJ recombination model fitted to out-of-frame rearrangements, and the results were checked against IGoR. In a later analysis, hypergeometric tests were used to score TCR-TCR, TCR-HLA and TCR-CMV co-occurrence, with a repertoire-size bias correction applied to TCR pairs. False discovery rates were estimated in a later analysis by permuting HLA or CMV assignments 20 times. In a later analysis, co-occurring TCRs were grouped using DBSCAN, with TCRdist sequence similarity added in when clustering inside HLA-allele-positive subsets. Repertoires with fewer than 30,000 or more than 120,000 public chains, plus five repertoires with anomalous nucleotide sharing, were excluded from co-occurrence clustering. TCRdb's version of the immuneACCESS table is confined to in-frame rearrangements and falls short of the full clone set. An unresolved V gene accounts for under half of the shortfall where checked; the remainder is of unknown origin. V and J calls and clone size are copied from that table; D and trimming were computed from the DNA. In all, the sample holds about 110,000 clones, and under 85% of those were seen once. The top ten constitute 4.2% of the sample.

The cohort comprised some 700 healthy bone marrow donors. All cohort members were sampled while nominally healthy, although unrecorded immune exposures were likely present. The donor was CMV seronegative and belonged to the group of 352 seronegative cohort members. Each donor provided a peripheral blood sample, and peripheral blood mononuclear cells were used for TCR beta sequencing. The Qiagen DNeasy Blood Extraction Kit was used to extract genomic DNA from the blood cell samples. The TCR originated in a male donor in good health and CMV-seronegative. The sequencing sample was made of PBMCs. The V gene is TRBV27 and the J gene is TRBJ2-5, with a tentative D gene TRBD2 over 6 matching bases. The CDR3 reads as follows: CASRGTGERETQYF. Read as DNA, the sequence is TGTGCCAGCAGGGGTACGGGAGAACGAGAGACCCAGTACTTC.